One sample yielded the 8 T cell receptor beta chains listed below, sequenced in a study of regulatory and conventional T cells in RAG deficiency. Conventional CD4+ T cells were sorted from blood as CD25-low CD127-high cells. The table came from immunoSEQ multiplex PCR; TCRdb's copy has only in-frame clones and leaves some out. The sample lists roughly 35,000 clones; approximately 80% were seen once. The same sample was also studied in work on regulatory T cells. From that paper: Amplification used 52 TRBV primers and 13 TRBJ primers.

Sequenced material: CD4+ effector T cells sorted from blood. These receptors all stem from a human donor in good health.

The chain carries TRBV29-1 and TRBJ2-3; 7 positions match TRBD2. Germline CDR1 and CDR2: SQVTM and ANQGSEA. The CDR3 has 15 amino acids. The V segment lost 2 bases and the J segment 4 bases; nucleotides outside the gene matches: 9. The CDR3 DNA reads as TGCAGCGTTGAAACCTATCCGGGAGGCGCAGATACGCAGTATTTT. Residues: CSVETYPGGADTQYF.

The DNA for the CDR3 is TGTGCCAGCAGCCGGACAGGGGGGACCTACGAGCAGTACTTC. Translating it yields CASSRTGGTYEQYF. The rearrangement links TRBV7-9 to TRBJ2-7, with 10 bases fitting TRBD1. The CDR3 extends over 14 amino acids. The trim removed 5 bases at V and 2 bases at J, leaving 3 bases unmatched. Germline V gene sequence: CDR1 SEHNR, CDR2 FQNEAQ (reference sequence).

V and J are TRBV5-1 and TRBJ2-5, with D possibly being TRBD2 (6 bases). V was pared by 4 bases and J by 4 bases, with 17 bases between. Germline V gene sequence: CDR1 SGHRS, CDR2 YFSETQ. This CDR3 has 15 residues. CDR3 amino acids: CASSPGLRPGETQYF. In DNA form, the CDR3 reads TGCGCCAGCAGCCCGGGACTCCGGCCTGGAGAGACCCAGTACTTC.

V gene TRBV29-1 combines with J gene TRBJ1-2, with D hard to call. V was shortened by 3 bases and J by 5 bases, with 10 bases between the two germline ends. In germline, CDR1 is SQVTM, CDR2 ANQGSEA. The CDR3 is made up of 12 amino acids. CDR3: CSVDGRSYGYTF. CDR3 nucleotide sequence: TGCAGCGTTGATGGGCGGAGTTATGGCTACACCTTC.

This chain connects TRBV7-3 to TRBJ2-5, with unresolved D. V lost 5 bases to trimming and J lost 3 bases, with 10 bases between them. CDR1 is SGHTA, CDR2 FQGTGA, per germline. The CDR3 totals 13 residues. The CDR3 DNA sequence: TGTGCCAGCAGCACAACAGTGAAAGAGACCCAGTACTTC. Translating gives CASSTTVKETQYF.

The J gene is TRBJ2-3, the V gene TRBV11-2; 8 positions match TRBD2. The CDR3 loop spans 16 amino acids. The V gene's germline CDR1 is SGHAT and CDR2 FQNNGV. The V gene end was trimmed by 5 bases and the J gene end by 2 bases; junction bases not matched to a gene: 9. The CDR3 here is CASSMGRGVHTDTQYF. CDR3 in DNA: TGTGCCAGCAGCATGGGGCGGGGGGTCCACACAGATACGCAGTATTTT.

CDR3 nucleotides: TGTGCCTGGAGTCCCACGGGTGCCGGAGGCTACACCTTC. The encoded protein is CAWSPTGAGGYTF. The chain combines TRBV30 with TRBJ1-2; D not certain. CDR3 length equals 13 residues. V was cut by 2 bases and J by 8 bases, with 15 bases left in between. Germline-derived CDR1 and CDR2 are GTSNPN and SVGIG (reference sequence).

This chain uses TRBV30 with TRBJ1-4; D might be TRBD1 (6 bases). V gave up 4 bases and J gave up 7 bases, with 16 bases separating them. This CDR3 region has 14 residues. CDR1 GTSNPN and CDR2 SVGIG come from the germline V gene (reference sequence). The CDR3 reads CAWTGTGRSEKLFF. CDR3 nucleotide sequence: TGTGCCTGGACGGGAACAGGGAGAAGTGAAAAACTGTTTTTT.